The 11 T cell receptor beta chains given below trace back to one sample, sequenced in a study of early T cells in non-severe SARS-CoV-2 infection. TCRdb ran MiXCR on the 5' RACE reads and lists one entry per CDR3 protein. Of approximately 77,000 distinct CDR3 sequences detected, 12% appear once; the ten largest clones hold about a sixth. This specimen consisted of whole blood, obtained at baseline. All receptors come from an adult who was a healthcare worker with PCR-confirmed SARS-CoV-2 infection or an uninfected control (not recorded which). The donor label of this sample is uncertain.

V usage is TRBV4-2 and J usage is TRBJ1-1, with D hard to call. CDR1 is LGHNA, CDR2 YNFKEQ, per germline. This CDR3 has 13 amino acids. Deletions cut 4 bases from V and 2 bases from J, with 8 bases between. The CDR3 DNA follows: TGTGCCAGCAGCCCTCACGCAAACACTGAAGCTTTCTTT. It yields the protein CASSPHANTEAFF.

This clonotype has at least ten counts. The CDR3 loop reads CASSPRWGQPQHF. Here the CDR3 DNA reads TGTGCCAGCAGCCCTCGGTGGGGTCAGCCCCAGCATTTT. This chain uses TRBV7-2 with TRBJ1-5; D gene uncertain. Trimming took off 5 bases at V and 6 bases at J, with 11 bases between the two ends. Germline values: CDR1 SGHTA, CDR2 FQGNSA. The CDR3 loop spans 13 amino acids.

This clonotype was seen a few times. The chain links TRBV7-8 to TRBJ2-7; D assignment may be TRBD1 or TRBD2 (5 bases each). The CDR3 covers 12 residues. Germline V lookup: CDR1 SGHVS, CDR2 FQNEAQ. V shed 5 bases and J shed 5 bases, with 10 bases lying between them. The CDR3 DNA reads as TGTGCCAGCAGCCCCGGGACGAACGAGCAGTACTTC. As protein: CASSPGTNEQYF.

This clonotype was seen more than once but under ten times. J is TRBJ1-1 and V is TRBV30; no reliable D call. Trimming removed 1 base from V and 8 bases from J, with 8 bases in between. Germline V gene sequence: CDR1 GTSNPN, CDR2 SVGIG (reference sequence). CDR3 length: 11 residues. The CDR3 spells CAWSAPAEAFF. In nucleotides, the CDR3 is TGTGCCTGGAGTGCACCTGCGGAAGCTTTCTTT.

This clonotype has only a few counts. The rearrangement uses TRBV30 and TRBJ1-1; D unclear. V was trimmed by 6 bases and J by 13 bases, leaving 21 bases between them. CDR1 and CDR2 from the germline V gene are GTSNPN and SVGIG (reference sequence). The CDR3 extends over 12 amino acids. In DNA, the CDR3 is TGTGCCTGCCACCCCATGCGGCTGGTTGGTTTCTTT. This gives the protein CACHPMRLVGFF.

The chain combines TRBV12-5 with TRBJ2-1, with D perhaps TRBD1 (5 bases). CDR1 is LGHNT and CDR2 is FRNRAP in the germline V gene. The V and J ends lost 0 bases and 3 bases respectively, with 12 bases between them. The CDR3 is 16 residues long. CDR3 residues: CASGLVPRGYYNEQFF. The CDR3 bases are TGTGCTAGTGGTTTGGTACCAAGGGGCTACTACAATGAGCAGTTCTTC.

This clonotype was recorded at least ten times. The V and J genes are TRBV7-3 and TRBJ2-2, with TRBD1 matching over 7 bases. V dropped 5 bases and J dropped 4; count of bases not matched to a gene: 1. This CDR3 spans 13 amino acids. Germline CDR1 and CDR2: SGHTA and FQGTGA. CDR3 region: CASSPGGTGELFF. The CDR3 bases are TGTGCCAGCAGCCCAGGGGGCACCGGGGAGCTGTTTTTT.

This clonotype was counted a few times. J is TRBJ2-1 and V is TRBV20-1; the D is unclear. Germline-derived CDR1 and CDR2 are DFQATT and SNEGSKA (reference sequence). The CDR3 totals 13 residues. In nucleotides, the CDR3 is TGCAGCCCCAGAACTCACTATAACAATGAGCAGTTCTTC. Translated, it gives CSPRTHYNNEQFF.

This clonotype occurred many times. The CDR3 nucleotides read TGCAGTGCTAGAGATCCCAACGGGAGAAATGAGCAGTTCTTC. Its protein is CSARDPNGRNEQFF. This chain joins TRBV20-1 and TRBJ2-1, with TRBD2 as a possible D gene (6 bases). CDR3 size: 14 residues. The germline V and J ends were trimmed by 0 bases and 7 bases, with 13 bases remaining between them. CDR1 and CDR2 (germline): DFQATT, SNEGSKA (reference sequence).

This clonotype was observed a handful of times. The chain joins TRBV9 to TRBJ1-2; a weak D match, TRBD1 (5 bases). CDR1 is SGDLS and CDR2 is YYNGEE in the germline V gene. The CDR3 loop spans 16 amino acids. V was trimmed by 4 bases and J by 3 bases, leaving 19 bases between them. The CDR3 spells CASSSRTRDGYYGYTF. CDR3 DNA sequence: TGTGCCAGCAGCTCAAGGACTAGGGACGGCTACTATGGCTACACCTTC.

A few counts support this clonotype. V and J are TRBV4-1 and TRBJ1-3, with TRBD1 matching over 9 bases. The CDR3 has 17 amino acids. The germline gives CDR1 MGHRA, CDR2 YSYEKL. Trimming took 4 bases from V and 0 from J; bases not matched to a gene: 7. The chain's CDR3 is CASSLLPGQGSGNTIYF. In DNA form, the CDR3 reads TGCGCCAGCAGCCTTCTCCCGGGACAGGGCTCTGGAAACACCATATATTTT.